The entry that follows covers one TCR beta chain sequence. Antigen specificity is unknown. Peripheral blood, in roughly 5.8-milliliter volumes, was drawn at each of two time points. Germline V gene sequence: CDR1 SGHAT, CDR2 FQNNGV. This CDR3 is 14 amino acids long. With 6 bases clipped from V and 0 bases from J, the junction kept 3 bases outside the gene matches. The data were taken from a study of prognosis after radiotherapy for stage I lung cancer. Background on the study: Patients (roughly 13 men, about 6 women) were aged roughly 53 to 90, median approximately 71 years. Study findings and constraints: Lower post-radiation Shannon entropy was seen in patients who went on to develop distant metastases.

The study amplified the TCR beta CDR3 region from genomic DNA. This amplification was carried out by two rounds of multiplex PCR. With primers specific to each TRBV and TRBJ gene, the first-round PCR was performed. TCRdb re-derived calls from the multiplex PCR reads in MiXCR, one entry per CDR3 protein. This table has tens of thousands of distinct CDR3 sequences, around 42% appearing once. The chain links TRBV11-2 to TRBJ2-3, with 7 nucleotides matching TRBD2. This TCR was recovered from a donor at least 50 years old with non-small cell lung cancer. The input for sequencing was PBMCs, taken before or after stereotactic body radiation therapy (not recorded which). The CDR3 protein is CASRTSFSTDTQYF. Here the CDR3 DNA reads TGTGCCAGCAGGACTAGCTTCAGCACAGATACGCAGTATTTT.